There are many counts of the clone carrying this T cell receptor (beta chain). The identical CDR3 is also encoded by other nucleotide sequences in the sample. These data come from a study of blood T cell repertoires in COVID-19. Looking at the study overall: Samples representing acute and convalescent COVID-19 were sourced from the United States, Italy and Spain. T cells, B-cell-depleted T cells, or PBMCs supplied cDNA or gDNA.

CDR3 length: 15 amino acids. Unmatched junction bases numbered 4, after V lost 1 base and J lost 1 base. The germline V gene encodes CDR1 SNHLY and CDR2 FYNNEI. Original analysis: Estimated nucleated cell counts came from reference gene primer amplification. TCRdb's table, derived via immunoSEQ multiplex PCR, lists solely in-frame clones and lacks some. V and J calls and clone size are those listed in that table; D and trimming were worked out from the DNA. The data contain approximately 120,000 clones, about nine tenths of them singletons. This receptor was taken from a human donor in a cohort sampled during active COVID-19. The gene calls are TRBV2 and TRBJ2-7; 7 nucleotides agree with TRBD1. Material for sequencing was peripheral blood. In nucleotides, the CDR3 is TGTGCCAGCAGTGAAGGAGGGGGCCGATCCTACGAGCAGTACTTC. Translated, it gives CASSEGGGRSYEQYF.